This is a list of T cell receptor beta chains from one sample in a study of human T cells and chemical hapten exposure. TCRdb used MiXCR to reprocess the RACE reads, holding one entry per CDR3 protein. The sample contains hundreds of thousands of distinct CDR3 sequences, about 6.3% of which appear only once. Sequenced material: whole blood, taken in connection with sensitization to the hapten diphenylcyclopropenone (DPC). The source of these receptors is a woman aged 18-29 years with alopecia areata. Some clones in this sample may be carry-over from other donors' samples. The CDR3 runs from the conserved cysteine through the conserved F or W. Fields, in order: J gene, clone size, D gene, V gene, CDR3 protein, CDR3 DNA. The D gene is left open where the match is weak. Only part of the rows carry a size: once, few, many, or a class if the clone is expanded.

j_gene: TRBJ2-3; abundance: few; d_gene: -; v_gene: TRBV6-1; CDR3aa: CASSEAGPLTDTQYF; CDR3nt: TGTGCCAGCAGTGAGGCAGGACCACTCACAGATACGCAGTATTTT
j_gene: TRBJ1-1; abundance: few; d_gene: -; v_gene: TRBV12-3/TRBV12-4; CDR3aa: CASSFPENTEAFF; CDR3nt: TGTGCCAGCAGTTTCCCGGAGAACACTGAAGCTTTCTTT
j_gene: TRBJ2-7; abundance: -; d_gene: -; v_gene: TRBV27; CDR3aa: CASSFAGTNYEQYF; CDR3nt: TGTGCCAGCAGTTTCGCCGGGACCAACTACGAGCAGTACTTC
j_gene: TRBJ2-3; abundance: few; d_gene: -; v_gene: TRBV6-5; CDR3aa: CASLADTDTQYF; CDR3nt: TGTGCCTCTCTCGCGGACACAGATACGCAGTATTTT
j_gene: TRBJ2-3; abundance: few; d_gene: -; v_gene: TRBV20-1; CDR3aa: CSATATTDTQYF; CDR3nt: TGCAGTGCTACGGCGACCACAGATACGCAGTATTTT
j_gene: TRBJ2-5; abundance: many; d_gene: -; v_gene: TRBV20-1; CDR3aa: CSARDSPGETQYF; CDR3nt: TGCAGTGCTAGGGACTCCCCCGGGGAGACCCAGTACTTC
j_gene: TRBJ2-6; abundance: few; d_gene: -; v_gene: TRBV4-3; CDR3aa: CASSQDPGANVLTF; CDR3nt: TGCGCCAGCAGCCAAGATCCTGGGGCCAACGTCCTGACTTTC
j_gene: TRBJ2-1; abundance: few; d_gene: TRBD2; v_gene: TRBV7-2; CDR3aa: CASSWEGRPVYEQFF; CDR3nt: TGTGCCAGCAGCTGGGAGGGGAGGCCTGTATATGAGCAGTTCTTC
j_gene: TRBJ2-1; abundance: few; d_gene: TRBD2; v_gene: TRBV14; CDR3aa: CASRPLAGGYNEQFF; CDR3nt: TGTGCCAGCAGACCACTAGCGGGGGGGTACAATGAGCAGTTCTTC
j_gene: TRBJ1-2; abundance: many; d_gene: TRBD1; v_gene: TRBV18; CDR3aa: CASSADRTGYGYTF; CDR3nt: TGTGCCAGCTCCGCGGACAGGACGGGCTATGGCTACACCTTC
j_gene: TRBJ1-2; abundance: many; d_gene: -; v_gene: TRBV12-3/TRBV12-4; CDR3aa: CASSQQGYGYTF; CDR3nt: TGTGCCAGCAGCCAACAGGGCTATGGCTACACCTTC
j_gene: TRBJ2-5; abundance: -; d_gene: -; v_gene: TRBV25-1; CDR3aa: CASSVGAGGSETQYF; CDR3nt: TGTGCCAGCAGTGTTGGGGCAGGCGGTTCCGAGACCCAGTACTTC
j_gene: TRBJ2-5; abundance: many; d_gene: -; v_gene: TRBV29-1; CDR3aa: CSVEAGERETQYF; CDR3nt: TGCAGCGTTGAAGCGGGAGAGAGAGAGACCCAGTACTTC
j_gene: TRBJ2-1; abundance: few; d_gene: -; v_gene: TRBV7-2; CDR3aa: CASSDDPAGKAEQFF; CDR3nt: TGTGCCAGCAGCGATGACCCGGCGGGGAAGGCTGAGCAGTTCTTC
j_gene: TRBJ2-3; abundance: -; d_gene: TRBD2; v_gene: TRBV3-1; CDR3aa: CASSQEGASGGTDTQYF; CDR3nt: TGTGCCAGCAGCCAAGAAGGGGCTAGCGGGGGGACAGATACGCAGTATTTT
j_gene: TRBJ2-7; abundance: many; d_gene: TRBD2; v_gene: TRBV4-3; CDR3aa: CASSQDNGGSNEQYF; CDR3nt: TGCGCCAGCAGCCAAGATAACGGGGGGAGCAACGAGCAGTACTTC
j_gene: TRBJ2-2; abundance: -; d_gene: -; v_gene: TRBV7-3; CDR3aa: CASSPALGNTGELFF; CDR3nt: TGTGCCAGCAGCCCAGCATTGGGGAACACCGGGGAGCTGTTTTTT
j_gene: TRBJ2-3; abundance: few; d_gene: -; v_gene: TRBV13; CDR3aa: CASSLGGLTRDTQYF; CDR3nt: TGTGCCAGCAGCTTAGGCGGACTGACCAGGGATACGCAGTATTTT
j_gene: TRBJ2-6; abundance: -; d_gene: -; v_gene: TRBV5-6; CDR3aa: CASTPTQGTSGANVLTF; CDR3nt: TGTGCCAGCACCCCGACCCAGGGGACCTCTGGGGCCAACGTCCTGACTTTC
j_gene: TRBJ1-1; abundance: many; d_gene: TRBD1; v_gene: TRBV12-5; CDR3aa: CASGLTRIGQGNTEAFF; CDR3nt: TGTGCTAGTGGTCTCACCCGGATTGGACAGGGTAACACTGAAGCTTTCTTT
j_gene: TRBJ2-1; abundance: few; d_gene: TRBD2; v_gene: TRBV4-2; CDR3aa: CASSQESSGGYNEQFF; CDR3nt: TGTGCCAGCAGCCAAGAATCCAGCGGGGGGTACAATGAGCAGTTCTTC
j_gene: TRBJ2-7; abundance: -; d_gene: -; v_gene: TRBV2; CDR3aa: CVSNQGRMGYEQYF; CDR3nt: TGTGTCAGCAATCAGGGGCGCATGGGATACGAGCAGTACTTC
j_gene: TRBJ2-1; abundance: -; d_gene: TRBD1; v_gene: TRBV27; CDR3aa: CASSIDRGRNYNEQFF; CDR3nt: TGTGCCAGCAGTATCGACAGGGGGCGAAATTACAATGAGCAGTTCTTC
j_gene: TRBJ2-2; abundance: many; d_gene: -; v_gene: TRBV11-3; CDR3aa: CASSLETTGELFF; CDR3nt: TGTGCCAGCAGCTTAGAGACCACCGGGGAGCTGTTTTTT
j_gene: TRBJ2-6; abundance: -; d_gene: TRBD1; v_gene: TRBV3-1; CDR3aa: CASSQDTGAANVLTF; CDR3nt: TGTGCCAGCAGCCAAGATACAGGGGCGGCCAACGTCCTGACTTTC
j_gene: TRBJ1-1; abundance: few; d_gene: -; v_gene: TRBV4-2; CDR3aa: CASSPQGRTGAFF; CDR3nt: TGTGCCAGCAGCCCACAGGGAAGGACGGGGGCTTTCTTT
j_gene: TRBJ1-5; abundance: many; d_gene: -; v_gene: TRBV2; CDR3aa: CASLQEINQPQHF; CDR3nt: TGTGCCAGCCTCCAGGAAATCAATCAGCCCCAGCATTTT
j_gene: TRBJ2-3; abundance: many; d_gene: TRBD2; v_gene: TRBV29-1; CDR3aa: CSVEGLAGGPWGTDTQYF; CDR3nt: TGCAGCGTAGAGGGACTAGCGGGGGGGCCGTGGGGCACAGATACGCAGTATTTT
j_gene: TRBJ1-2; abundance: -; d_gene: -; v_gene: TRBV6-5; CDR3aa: CASSPWDLANYGYTF; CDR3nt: TGTGCCAGCAGTCCGTGGGACCTAGCTAACTATGGCTACACCTTC
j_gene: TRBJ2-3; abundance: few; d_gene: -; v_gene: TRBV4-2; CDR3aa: CASSQAGGHSTDTQYF; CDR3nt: TGTGCCAGCAGCCAAGCAGGGGGGCATAGCACAGATACGCAGTATTTT
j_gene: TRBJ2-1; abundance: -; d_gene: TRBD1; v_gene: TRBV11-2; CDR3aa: CASSLDPLTGRQFF; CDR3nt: TGTGCCAGCAGCTTAGACCCCCTGACAGGGAGGCAGTTCTTC
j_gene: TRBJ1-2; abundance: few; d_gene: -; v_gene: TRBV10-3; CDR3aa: CAISGNGVVDGYTF; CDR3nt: TGTGCCATCAGTGGAAACGGTGTTGTGGATGGCTACACCTTC
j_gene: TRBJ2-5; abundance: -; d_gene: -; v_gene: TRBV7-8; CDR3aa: CASSLARGRQYF; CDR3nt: TGTGCCAGCAGCTTAGCCCGGGGCCGCCAGTACTTC
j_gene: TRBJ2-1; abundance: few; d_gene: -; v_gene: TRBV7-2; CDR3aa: CASSLGPRPTFTSSYNEQFF; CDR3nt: TGTGCCAGCAGCTTAGGCCCCAGGCCCACGTTCACGAGCTCCTACAATGAGCAGTTCTTC
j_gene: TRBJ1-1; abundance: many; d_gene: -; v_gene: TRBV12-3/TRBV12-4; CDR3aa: CASTPRGNTEAFF; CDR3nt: TGTGCCAGCACCCCTCGGGGGAACACTGAAGCTTTCTTT
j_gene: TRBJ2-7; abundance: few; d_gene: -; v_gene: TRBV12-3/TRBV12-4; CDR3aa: CASSLTSAVYEQYF; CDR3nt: TGTGCCAGCAGTCTCACCTCGGCCGTCTACGAGCAGTACTTC
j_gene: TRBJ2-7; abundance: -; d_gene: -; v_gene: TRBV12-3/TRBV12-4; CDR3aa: CASSQGRTVSSYEQYF; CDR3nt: TGTGCCAGCAGTCAAGGGCGGACGGTTTCCTCCTACGAGCAGTACTTC
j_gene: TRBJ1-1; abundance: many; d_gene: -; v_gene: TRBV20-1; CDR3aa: CSARDLRGYTEAFF; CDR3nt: TGCAGTGCTAGAGACCTAAGAGGCTACACTGAAGCTTTCTTT
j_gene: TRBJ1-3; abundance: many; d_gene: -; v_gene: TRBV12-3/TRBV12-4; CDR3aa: CASREGGAGNTIYF; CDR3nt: TGTGCCAGCAGGGAGGGGGGAGCTGGAAACACCATATATTTT
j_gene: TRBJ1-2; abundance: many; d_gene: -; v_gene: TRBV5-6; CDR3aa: CASSLNYGYTF; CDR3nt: TGTGCCAGCAGCCTAAACTATGGCTACACCTTC
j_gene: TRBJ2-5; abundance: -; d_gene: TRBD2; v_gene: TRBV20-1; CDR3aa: CSARGRGRLQETQYF; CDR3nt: TGCAGTGCTAGAGGGCGGGGGAGACTCCAAGAGACCCAGTACTTC
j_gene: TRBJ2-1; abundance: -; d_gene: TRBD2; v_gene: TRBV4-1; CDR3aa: CASSRMTLLAGGHDNEQFF; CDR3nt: TGCGCCAGCAGCCGGATGACGTTACTAGCGGGGGGGCATGACAATGAGCAGTTCTTC
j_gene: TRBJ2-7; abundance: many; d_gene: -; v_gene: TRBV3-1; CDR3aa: CASSQDGAAPSYEQYF; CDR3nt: TGTGCCAGCAGCCAAGATGGGGCGGCGCCCTCCTACGAGCAGTACTTC
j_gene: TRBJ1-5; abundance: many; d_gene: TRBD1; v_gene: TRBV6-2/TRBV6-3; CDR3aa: CASRDRVDQPQHF; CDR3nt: TGTGCCAGCCGGGACAGGGTCGATCAGCCCCAGCATTTT
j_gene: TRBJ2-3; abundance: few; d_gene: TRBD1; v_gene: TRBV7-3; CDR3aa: CASSLGTGAPSTQYF; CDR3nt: TGTGCCAGCAGCCTAGGGACAGGGGCCCCTTCTACGCAGTATTTT
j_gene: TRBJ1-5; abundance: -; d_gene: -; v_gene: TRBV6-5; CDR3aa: CASSYVGGMSQPQHF; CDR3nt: TGTGCCAGCAGTTACGTAGGGGGTATGAGTCAGCCCCAGCATTTT
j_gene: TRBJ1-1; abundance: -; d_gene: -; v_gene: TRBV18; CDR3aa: CASSPAQGMNTEAFF; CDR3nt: TGTGCCAGCTCACCCGCGCAGGGGATGAACACTGAAGCTTTCTTT
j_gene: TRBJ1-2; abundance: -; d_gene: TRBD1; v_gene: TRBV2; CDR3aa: CASSVGTAYGYTF; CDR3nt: TGTGCCAGCAGTGTCGGGACAGCCTATGGCTACACCTTC
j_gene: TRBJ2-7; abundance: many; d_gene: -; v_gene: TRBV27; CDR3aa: CASSLWPGVVEQYF; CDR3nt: TGTGCCAGCAGTTTATGGCCAGGGGTGGTCGAGCAGTACTTC
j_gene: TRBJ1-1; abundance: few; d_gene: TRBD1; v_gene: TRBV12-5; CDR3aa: CASGNTGVTEAFF; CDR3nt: TGTGCTAGTGGAAACACAGGGGTCACTGAAGCTTTCTTT
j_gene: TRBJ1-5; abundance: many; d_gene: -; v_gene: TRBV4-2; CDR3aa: CASSQDRSQEMGPQHF; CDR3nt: TGTGCCAGCAGCCAAGATAGGAGTCAAGAAATGGGGCCCCAGCATTTT
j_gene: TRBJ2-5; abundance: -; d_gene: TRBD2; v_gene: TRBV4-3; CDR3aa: CASSQVVAGGRTGDGTQYF; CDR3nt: TGCGCCAGCAGCCAAGTGGTAGCGGGGGGCCGAACCGGTGACGGGACCCAGTACTTC
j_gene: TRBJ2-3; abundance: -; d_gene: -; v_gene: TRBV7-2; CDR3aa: CASSLAVRDNTQYF; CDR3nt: TGTGCCAGCAGCTTAGCCGTCAGAGACAATACGCAGTATTTT
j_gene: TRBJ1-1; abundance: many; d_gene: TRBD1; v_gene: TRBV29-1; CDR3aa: CSAQDRVEAFF; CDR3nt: TGCAGCGCCCAGGACAGGGTTGAAGCTTTCTTT
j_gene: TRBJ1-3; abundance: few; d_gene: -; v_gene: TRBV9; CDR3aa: CASSVSGTPLSGPGNTIYF; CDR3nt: TGTGCCAGCAGCGTGTCCGGGACTCCACTGTCCGGCCCTGGAAACACCATATATTTT
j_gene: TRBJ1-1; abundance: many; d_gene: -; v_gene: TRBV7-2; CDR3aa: CASSLAGSAPWTEAFF; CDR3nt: TGTGCCAGCAGCTTAGCAGGATCGGCCCCGTGGACTGAAGCTTTCTTT
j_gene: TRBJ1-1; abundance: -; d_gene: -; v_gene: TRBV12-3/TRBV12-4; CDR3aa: CASTAQDSNTEAFF; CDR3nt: TGTGCCAGCACCGCACAGGATTCGAACACTGAAGCTTTCTTT
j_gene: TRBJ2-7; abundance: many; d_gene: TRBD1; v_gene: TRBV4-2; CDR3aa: CASSPRQGTYEQYF; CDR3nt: TGTGCCAGCAGCCCACGACAGGGCACCTACGAGCAGTACTTC
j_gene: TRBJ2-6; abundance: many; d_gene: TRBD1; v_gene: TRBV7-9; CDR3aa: CASSLVPGTVGSGANVLTF; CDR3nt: TGTGCCAGCAGCTTAGTCCCCGGGACAGTCGGCTCTGGGGCCAACGTCCTGACTTTC